Each of the 22 T cell receptor beta chains below was sequenced from the same sample in a study of cytomegalovirus exposure and HLA in healthy donors. PCR employed 60 Vbeta and 13 Jbeta primers. Using immunoSEQ multiplex PCR, the repertoire was profiled, and TCRdb retains in-frame clones only, with some absent. The ten top clones account for approximately 1%, within a sample of 110,000 to 150,000 clones. Sequencing used PBMCs. The source is a male donor in good health and CMV-seronegative.

J is TRBJ1-2 and V is TRBV19, with 7 bases matching TRBD1. V was pared by 6 bases and J by 5 bases, with 6 bases of the junction left unmatched. The CDR3 loop spans 13 amino acids. Germline values: CDR1 LNHDA, CDR2 SQIVND (reference sequence). CDR3 sequence (DNA): TGTGCCAGTAGCACCACAGGGGTTTATGGCTACACCTTC. As protein: CASSTTGVYGYTF.

The gene calls are TRBV28 and TRBJ1-5, with D maybe TRBD1 (6 bases). Per germline, CDR1 MDHEN and CDR2 SYDVKM. The CDR3 contains 16 residues. With 6 bases removed from V and 0 bases from J, the gap between germline ends came to 15 bases. In DNA, the CDR3 is TGTGCCAGCAGCACGACAGGTCGCTCTAGCAATCAGCCCCAGCATTTT. Translated: CASSTTGRSSNQPQHF. The variable domain in full, with the rest retrieved from reference TRBV28 and TRBJ1-5, is DVKVTQSSRYLVKRTGEKVFLECVQDMDHENMFWYRQDPGLGLRLIYFSYDVKMKEKGDIPEGYSVSREKKERFSLILESASTNQTSMYLCASSTTGRSSNQPQHFGDGTRLSIL.

The chain uses TRBV10-1 and TRBJ2-2; D ambiguous. Trimming cost V 10 bases and J 6 bases, with 15 bases left between them. The CDR3 covers 13 residues. Germline V gene sequence: CDR1 WNHNN, CDR2 SYGVQD (reference sequence). This CDR3 reads CATSLSWPGELFF. The CDR3, as DNA: TGCGCCACCAGCCTCTCCTGGCCCGGGGAGCTGTTTTTT.

V is TRBV5-5 and J is TRBJ1-6; no firm D call. CDR1 is SGHKS, CDR2 YYEKEE, per germline (reference sequence). Trimming removed 0 bases from V and 9 bases from J, with 16 bases in between. The length of the CDR3 is 16 residues. CDR3: CASSLVGGQNPSPLHF. Written as DNA, the CDR3 is TGTGCCAGCAGCTTGGTCGGAGGGCAGAATCCTTCACCCCTCCACTTT. The full variable domain, completed using reference TRBV5-5 and TRBJ1-6, is DAGVTQSPTHLIKTRGQQVTLRCSPISGHKSVSWYQQVLGQGPQFIFQYYEKEERGRGNFPDRFSARQFPNYSSELNVNALLLGDSALYLCASSLVGGQNPSPLHFGNGTRLTVT.

The chain combines TRBV6-6 with TRBJ1-4; perhaps TRBD1 as D (6 bases). Trimming removed 5 bases from V and 4 bases from J, with 14 bases in between. This CDR3 is built from 15 residues. CDR1 and CDR2 from the germline V gene are MNHNY and SVGAGI (reference sequence). The CDR3 spells CASSRLQGLNEKLFF. The CDR3, as DNA: TGTGCCAGCAGTCGCCTTCAGGGGCTTAATGAAAAACTGTTTTTT.

As for this clone: At the DNA level, this CDR3 is encoded by other sequences in the same sample as well. The chain combines TRBV9 with TRBJ2-7; D unclear. Germline assignment: CDR1 SGDLS and CDR2 YYNGEE. The ends were cut back, 0 bases at V and 1 base at J, with 5 bases in the middle. CDR3 length equals 13 residues. CDR3 loop: CASSVGGSYEQYF. The DNA of the CDR3 is TGTGCCAGCAGCGTAGGCGGTTCCTACGAGCAGTACTTC.

This chain links TRBV11-2 with TRBJ1-1; the D is unclear. CDR1 and CDR2 (germline): SGHAT, FQNNGV. There are 11 residues in the CDR3. Trimming took off 3 bases at V and 4 bases at J, with 3 bases between the two ends. This CDR3 reads CASSFLTEAFF. The CDR3 DNA reads TGTGCCAGCAGCTTTCTCACTGAAGCTTTCTTT. The variable domain in full, with the rest retrieved from reference TRBV11-2 and TRBJ1-1, is EAGVAQSPRYKIIEKRQSVAFWCNPISGHATLYWYQQILGQGPKLLIQFQNNGVVDDSQLPKDRFSAERLKGVDSTLKIQPAKLEDSAVYLCASSFLTEAFFGQGTRLTVV.

The genes are TRBV7-3 and TRBJ1-2, with a weak D call TRBD1 (6 bases). Per the germline V gene, CDR1 is SGHTA and CDR2 is FQGTGA. The CDR3 sequence is 15 residues long. Trimming left V 0 bases short and J 7 bases short, with 15 bases between. CDR3 nucleotides: TGTGCCAGCAGCTTAACGAACAGGGCCCCTTCTGGCTACACCTTC. Protein product: CASSLTNRAPSGYTF.

Comment on this clone: Other DNA sequences of this sample code for an identical CDR3. The V call is TRBV7-9, the J call TRBJ2-5, with D possibly TRBD1 on 5 matching bases. V was pared by 1 base and J by 4 bases, with 10 bases between. The CDR3 totals 14 residues. CDR1 is SEHNR, CDR2 FQNEAQ, per germline (reference sequence). The CDR3 reads CASSLVGQGETQYF. Here the CDR3 DNA reads TGTGCCAGCAGCTTAGTCGGTCAGGGAGAGACCCAGTACTTC.

The chain's CDR3 is CASSVEGRGNQPQHF. The CDR3 DNA sequence: TGTGCCAGCAGCGTAGAGGGCAGGGGTAATCAGCCCCAGCATTTT. The V and J genes are TRBV9 and TRBJ1-5, with D tentatively TRBD1 (6 bases). CDR3 length equals 15 residues. Deletions cut 0 bases from V and 4 bases from J, with 11 bases between. CDR1 is SGDLS and CDR2 is YYNGEE in the germline V gene.

The chain carries TRBV19 and TRBJ2-3, with a weak D call TRBD1 (6 bases). Germline V gene data show CDR1 as LNHDA and CDR2 as SQIVND (reference sequence). The length of the CDR3 is 14 residues. With 6 bases removed from V and 1 base from J, the gap between germline ends came to 11 bases. The CDR3 nucleotides are TGTGCCAGTAGGGAACAGGGCCGCACAGATACGCAGTATTTT. Residues: CASREQGRTDTQYF.

DNA of the CDR3: TGTGCCAGTGAGGCTGCAGGAGGCAGCCCCTACGAGCAGTACTTC. Translating it yields CASEAAGGSPYEQYF. V usage is TRBV19 and J usage is TRBJ2-7; a weak D match, TRBD2 (5 bases). The CDR3 has 15 amino acids. Per germline, CDR1 LNHDA and CDR2 SQIVND (reference sequence). V lost 8 bases to trimming and J lost 2 bases, with 19 bases between them.

The genes are TRBV28 and TRBJ1-4; D might be TRBD1 (6 bases). CDR1 and CDR2 from the germline V gene are MDHEN and SYDVKM. V dropped 5 bases and J dropped 0 bases, with 10 bases sitting between them. The CDR3 sequence is 15 residues long. The CDR3 DNA reads as TGTGCCAGCAGTATCACAGGGTCAACTAATGAAAAACTGTTTTTT. Residues: CASSITGSTNEKLFF.

The V gene is TRBV30, the J gene TRBJ1-2; possible D gene TRBD1, 6 bases. The V end was cut by 0 bases, the J end by 8 bases, with 10 bases between. CDR1 GTSNPN and CDR2 SVGIG come from the germline V gene (reference sequence). This CDR3 contains 12 residues. The CDR3 protein is CAWSVTRGGYTF. The CDR3 DNA sequence: TGTGCCTGGAGTGTAACCAGGGGAGGCTACACCTTC.

The V and J genes are TRBV28 and TRBJ1-5; tentatively, D is TRBD1 (5 bases). The V and J ends lost 5 bases and 5 bases respectively, with 13 bases between them. Germline V gene data show CDR1 as MDHEN and CDR2 as SYDVKM. This CDR3 comprises 14 residues. The CDR3 is CASSPSGGYQPQHF. CDR3 coding DNA: TGTGCCAGCAGTCCTAGCGGGGGATATCAGCCCCAGCATTTT.

The chain recombines TRBV18 with TRBJ1-2; D may be TRBD1 (6 bases). This CDR3 is 12 amino acids long. Looked up from germline, CDR1 is KGHSH and CDR2 is LQKENI. The V end lost 4 bases, the J end lost 6 bases, and 9 bases lay between the germline ends. CDR3 nucleotide sequence: TGTGCCAGCTCACAACAGGGTAATGGCTACACCTTC. This encodes CASSQQGNGYTF.

The gene calls are TRBV30 and TRBJ2-5, with 11 nucleotides matching TRBD2. J was trimmed by 4 bases and V by 2 bases; bases with no gene match: 9. CDR1 and CDR2 from the germline V gene are GTSNPN and SVGIG (reference sequence). The CDR3 covers 16 residues. The CDR3 reads CAWSLGLADPRETQYF. CDR3 nucleotide sequence: TGTGCCTGGAGTCTGGGACTAGCGGACCCCCGAGAGACCCAGTACTTC.

The gene calls are TRBV10-3 and TRBJ2-2; maybe TRBD1 (6 bases). Germline CDR1 is ENHRY and CDR2 is SYGVKD. Deletions cut 5 bases from V and 4 bases from J, with 8 bases between. The CDR3 length is 13 residues. The CDR3 spells CAISRQATGELFF. CDR3 nucleotide sequence: TGTGCCATCAGTCGACAGGCCACCGGGGAGCTGTTTTTT.

V gene TRBV11-2 combines with J gene TRBJ2-5; D gene ambiguous. Per the germline V gene, CDR1 is SGHAT and CDR2 is FQNNGV. Deletions cut 0 bases from V and 3 bases from J, with 2 bases between. The CDR3 has 12 amino acids. The CDR3 region is CASSLDEETQYF. The CDR3 DNA reads TGTGCCAGCAGCTTAGACGAAGAGACCCAGTACTTC. Variable domain in full (rest from reference TRBV11-2 and TRBJ2-5): EAGVAQSPRYKIIEKRQSVAFWCNPISGHATLYWYQQILGQGPKLLIQFQNNGVVDDSQLPKDRFSAERLKGVDSTLKIQPAKLEDSAVYLCASSLDEETQYFGPGTRLLVL.

This chain links TRBV19 with TRBJ2-7; 9 bases are a match to TRBD1. The length of the CDR3 is 15 residues. Germline CDR1 and CDR2: LNHDA and SQIVND (reference sequence). V lost 4 bases, J lost 3 bases, and 7 bases stayed unmatched. CDR3 DNA sequence: TGTGCCAGTAGTACCACCGGGACAGGGAACTACGAGCAGTACTTC. Protein: CASSTTGTGNYEQYF.

The V call is TRBV19, the J call TRBJ2-3; 8 bases align to TRBD2. Trimming took 6 bases from V and 2 from J; bases not matched to a gene: 4. The CDR3 runs to 14 residues. The V gene's germline CDR1 is LNHDA and CDR2 SQIVND (reference sequence). The chain's CDR3 is CASRQAGDTDTQYF. The DNA of the CDR3 is TGTGCCAGTAGACAAGCGGGGGACACAGATACGCAGTATTTT.

The chain couples TRBV18 to TRBJ2-7, with TRBD2 matching 7 bases. The CDR3 totals 14 residues. With V trimmed by 0 bases and J by 6 bases, 5 bases remained unmatched. Germline values: CDR1 KGHSH, CDR2 LQKENI. The CDR3, as DNA: TGTGCCAGCTCACCACCACGGACGGGAGGCGAGCAGTACTTC. Protein sequence: CASSPPRTGGEQYF.